This is a list of T cell receptor beta chains from one sample in a study of blood T cell repertoires in COVID-19. Using immunoSEQ multiplex PCR, the repertoire was profiled, and TCRdb retains in-frame clones only, with some absent. The sample shows approximately 300,000 clones, 85% to 90% of them seen only once. Sample: PBMCs or T cells enriched from blood (not recorded which). These receptors all come from a woman between 18 and 29 years old who had recovered from COVID-19. Each CDR3 is given with its conserved first and last residue. Fields, in order: V gene, J gene, D gene, clone size, CDR3 protein, CDR3 DNA. The D gene is left open where the match is weak. Size tells how often a clone was seen (once, few, many) or the class of an expanded clone, and some rows leave it out.

v_gene: TRBV27
j_gene: TRBJ1-1
d_gene: -
abundance: -
CDR3aa: CASRLTHQMNTEAFF
CDR3nt: TGTGCCAGCAGACTTACCCACCAAATGAACACTGAAGCTTTCTTT

v_gene: TRBV10-3
j_gene: TRBJ1-2
d_gene: TRBD1
abundance: -
CDR3aa: CAISDTNRGRTPYGYTF
CDR3nt: TGTGCCATCAGTGATACCAACAGGGGGCGGACGCCCTATGGCTACACCTTC

v_gene: TRBV19
j_gene: TRBJ1-5
d_gene: TRBD1
abundance: -
CDR3aa: CASSIDATGGRHQPQHF
CDR3nt: TGTGCCAGTAGTATAGACGCGACAGGGGGGAGACATCAGCCCCAGCATTTT

v_gene: TRBV30
j_gene: TRBJ2-3
d_gene: TRBD2
abundance: -
CDR3aa: CASSIAGGPTDTQYF
CDR3nt: TGTGCCTCATCTATAGCGGGGGGACCCACAGATACGCAGTATTTT

v_gene: TRBV19
j_gene: TRBJ1-4
d_gene: TRBD1
abundance: few
CDR3aa: CASSLLQGAWANEKLFF
CDR3nt: TGTGCCAGTAGTCTACTACAGGGGGCCTGGGCTAATGAAAAACTGTTTTTT

v_gene: TRBV15
j_gene: TRBJ2-2
d_gene: TRBD1
abundance: -
CDR3aa: CATSRGQGNTGELFF
CDR3nt: TGTGCCACCAGCAGAGGACAGGGGAACACCGGGGAGCTGTTTTTT

v_gene: TRBV5-5
j_gene: TRBJ2-5
d_gene: -
abundance: -
CDR3aa: CASSLGGKETQYF
CDR3nt: TGTGCCAGCAGCTTGGGAGGGAAAGAGACCCAGTACTTC

v_gene: TRBV29-1
j_gene: TRBJ2-5
d_gene: TRBD2
abundance: -
CDR3aa: CSGTSGSRETQYF
CDR3nt: TGCAGCGGGACAAGCGGGAGTAGAGAGACCCAGTACTTC

v_gene: TRBV19
j_gene: TRBJ1-1
d_gene: -
abundance: -
CDR3aa: CASSIRAGSNEAFF
CDR3nt: TGTGCCAGTAGTATCCGCGCAGGGTCGAATGAAGCTTTCTTT

v_gene: TRBV30
j_gene: TRBJ2-1
d_gene: TRBD1
abundance: -
CDR3aa: CAWKQGAGYNEQFF
CDR3nt: TGTGCCTGGAAGCAGGGGGCAGGGTACAATGAGCAGTTCTTC

v_gene: TRBV5-6
j_gene: TRBJ1-2
d_gene: TRBD1
abundance: once
CDR3aa: CASSTRQGDGYTF
CDR3nt: TGTGCCAGCAGCACTCGACAGGGTGATGGCTACACCTTC

v_gene: TRBV30
j_gene: TRBJ2-2
d_gene: TRBD2
abundance: -
CDR3aa: CAWTGLAGTNTGELFF
CDR3nt: TGTGCCTGGACCGGACTAGCGGGGACGAACACCGGGGAGCTGTTTTTT

v_gene: TRBV10-1
j_gene: TRBJ1-3
d_gene: TRBD1
abundance: -
CDR3aa: CASRGTGRLHFSGNTIYF
CDR3nt: TGCGCCAGCAGGGGGACAGGGCGACTCCACTTCTCTGGAAACACCATATATTTT

v_gene: TRBV3-1/TRBV3-2
j_gene: TRBJ1-1
d_gene: -
abundance: -
CDR3aa: CASSQQMNTEAFF
CDR3nt: TGTGCCAGCAGCCAACAGATGAACACTGAAGCTTTCTTT

v_gene: TRBV2
j_gene: TRBJ1-6
d_gene: -
abundance: -
CDR3aa: CASSSRRSSYNSPLHF
CDR3nt: TGTGCCAGCAGCTCTCGTCGGAGCTCCTATAATTCACCCCTCCACTTT

v_gene: TRBV30
j_gene: TRBJ1-4
d_gene: -
abundance: -
CDR3aa: CAWNGAHREKLFF
CDR3nt: TGTGCCTGGAATGGGGCACACAGGGAAAAACTGTTTTTT

v_gene: TRBV15
j_gene: TRBJ2-3
d_gene: -
abundance: once
CDR3aa: CATSPAQGFTDTQYF
CDR3nt: TGTGCCACCAGCCCAGCCCAGGGGTTCACAGATACGCAGTATTTT

v_gene: TRBV5-4
j_gene: TRBJ1-1
d_gene: TRBD1
abundance: few
CDR3aa: CASSNRGRRVTEAFF
CDR3nt: TGTGCCAGCAGCAACAGGGGGCGCAGGGTAACTGAAGCTTTCTTT

v_gene: TRBV27
j_gene: TRBJ1-2
d_gene: TRBD1
abundance: -
CDR3aa: CASSSQGVGGYTF
CDR3nt: TGTGCCAGCAGTTCTCAGGGGGTAGGTGGCTACACCTTC

v_gene: TRBV28
j_gene: TRBJ2-5
d_gene: -
abundance: -
CDR3aa: CASSLPGGTGKTQYF
CDR3nt: TGTGCCAGCAGTTTACCAGGCGGCACAGGGAAGACCCAGTACTTC

v_gene: TRBV7-6
j_gene: TRBJ1-4
d_gene: -
abundance: -
CDR3aa: CASSLTEATNEKLFF
CDR3nt: TGTGCCAGCAGCTTAACCGAGGCTACTAATGAAAAACTGTTTTTT

v_gene: TRBV28
j_gene: TRBJ1-6
d_gene: TRBD1
abundance: -
CDR3aa: CASSWTGGTPLHF
CDR3nt: TGTGCCAGCAGTTGGACAGGGGGTACGCCCCTCCACTTT

v_gene: TRBV6-5
j_gene: TRBJ2-1
d_gene: -
abundance: -
CDR3aa: CASAGPYNEQFF
CDR3nt: TGTGCCAGCGCGGGACCCTACAATGAGCAGTTCTTC

v_gene: TRBV18
j_gene: TRBJ1-2
d_gene: TRBD1
abundance: once
CDR3aa: CASSLRTGGDGYTF
CDR3nt: TGTGCCAGCTCACTTCGAACAGGGGGCGATGGCTACACCTTC

v_gene: TRBV30
j_gene: TRBJ1-2
d_gene: TRBD1
abundance: -
CDR3aa: CAWSGQGFVYTF
CDR3nt: TGTGCCTGGAGTGGACAGGGATTTGTCTACACCTTC

v_gene: TRBV24-1
j_gene: TRBJ1-2
d_gene: TRBD1
abundance: few
CDR3aa: CATSEGTGDGYTF
CDR3nt: TGTGCCACCAGTGAGGGGACAGGGGATGGCTACACCTTC

v_gene: TRBV6-5
j_gene: TRBJ1-1
d_gene: -
abundance: -
CDR3aa: CASSYHRDITTEAFF
CDR3nt: TGTGCCAGCAGTTACCACAGGGATATAACGACTGAAGCTTTCTTT

v_gene: TRBV9
j_gene: TRBJ2-1
d_gene: -
abundance: -
CDR3aa: CASSVPGEDEQFF
CDR3nt: TGTGCCAGCAGCGTCCCCGGGGAGGATGAGCAGTTCTTC

v_gene: TRBV19
j_gene: TRBJ2-3
d_gene: -
abundance: -
CDR3aa: CASSLEALTSGNTQYF
CDR3nt: TGTGCCAGTAGCCTAGAGGCACTAACTTCGGGGAATACGCAGTATTTT

v_gene: TRBV5-1
j_gene: TRBJ2-7
d_gene: TRBD1
abundance: once
CDR3aa: CASSLADRGGLSYEQYF
CDR3nt: TGCGCCAGCAGCTTGGCCGACAGGGGGGGCCTCTCCTACGAGCAGTACTTC

v_gene: TRBV12-3/TRBV12-4
j_gene: TRBJ1-2
d_gene: -
abundance: -
CDR3aa: CASSRGFYGYTF
CDR3nt: TGTGCCAGCAGTAGAGGGTTCTATGGCTACACCTTC

v_gene: TRBV5-1
j_gene: TRBJ1-2
d_gene: TRBD1
abundance: -
CDR3aa: CASSTGTADLYGYTF
CDR3nt: TGCGCCAGCAGCACCGGGACAGCCGACCTCTATGGCTACACCTTC

v_gene: TRBV19
j_gene: TRBJ2-7
d_gene: -
abundance: -
CDR3aa: CASSILGAITEQYF
CDR3nt: TGTGCCAGTAGTATTCTGGGGGCAATAACCGAGCAGTACTTC

v_gene: TRBV28
j_gene: TRBJ1-5
d_gene: -
abundance: once
CDR3aa: CASSLRGQPQHF
CDR3nt: TGTGCCAGCAGTTTGAGGGGGCAGCCCCAGCATTTT

v_gene: TRBV5-6
j_gene: TRBJ2-1
d_gene: TRBD1
abundance: -
CDR3aa: CASSFQGAYNEQFF
CDR3nt: TGTGCCAGCAGCTTCCAGGGGGCCTACAATGAGCAGTTCTTC

v_gene: TRBV11-2
j_gene: TRBJ2-5
d_gene: -
abundance: -
CDR3aa: CASSLSPGSGSETQYF
CDR3nt: TGTGCCAGCAGCCTAAGCCCAGGGTCAGGATCGGAGACCCAGTACTTC

v_gene: TRBV30
j_gene: TRBJ2-7
d_gene: TRBD1
abundance: once
CDR3aa: CAWSRQGAKEQYF
CDR3nt: TGTGCCTGGAGTAGACAGGGGGCGAAGGAGCAGTACTTC

v_gene: TRBV28
j_gene: TRBJ1-5
d_gene: TRBD1
abundance: few
CDR3aa: CASRTTGGSNQPQHF
CDR3nt: TGTGCCAGCAGAACGACAGGGGGTTCCAATCAGCCCCAGCATTTT

v_gene: TRBV2
j_gene: TRBJ1-1
d_gene: TRBD1
abundance: -
CDR3aa: CASSNQGEDTEAFF
CDR3nt: TGTGCCAGCAGTAACCAGGGGGAGGACACTGAAGCTTTCTTT

v_gene: TRBV4-1
j_gene: TRBJ1-1
d_gene: TRBD1
abundance: -
CDR3aa: CASSQTDRLNTEAFF
CDR3nt: TGCGCCAGCAGCCAGACGGACAGGTTGAACACTGAAGCTTTCTTT

v_gene: TRBV28
j_gene: TRBJ1-5
d_gene: TRBD1
abundance: -
CDR3aa: CASSLRQGDNQPQHF
CDR3nt: TGTGCCAGCAGTCTCCGACAGGGCGACAATCAGCCCCAGCATTTT

v_gene: TRBV6-6
j_gene: TRBJ1-1
d_gene: TRBD1
abundance: -
CDR3aa: CASSHRDSLLNTEAFF
CDR3nt: TGTGCCAGCAGTCACCGGGACAGCTTACTGAACACTGAAGCTTTCTTT

v_gene: TRBV19
j_gene: TRBJ1-2
d_gene: -
abundance: -
CDR3aa: CASSIATGRYGYTF
CDR3nt: TGTGCCAGTAGTATAGCGACAGGTCGTTATGGCTACACCTTC

v_gene: TRBV10-3
j_gene: TRBJ2-7
d_gene: TRBD1
abundance: -
CDR3aa: CAIGTGDDYEQYF
CDR3nt: TGTGCCATCGGGACAGGGGACGACTACGAGCAGTACTTC

v_gene: TRBV24-1
j_gene: TRBJ2-7
d_gene: -
abundance: -
CDR3aa: CATSTGLPPYEQYF
CDR3nt: TGTGCCACCAGCACGGGACTTCCCCCCTACGAGCAGTACTTC

v_gene: TRBV7-9
j_gene: TRBJ2-2
d_gene: -
abundance: -
CDR3aa: CASSLTGSGELFF
CDR3nt: TGTGCCAGCAGCTTAACAGGGTCCGGGGAGCTGTTTTTT

v_gene: TRBV5-6
j_gene: TRBJ2-2
d_gene: -
abundance: -
CDR3aa: CASSSGGLALKTGELFF
CDR3nt: TGTGCCAGCAGCTCTGGCGGCCTAGCCCTAAAGACCGGGGAGCTGTTTTTT

v_gene: TRBV18
j_gene: TRBJ2-1
d_gene: TRBD2
abundance: once
CDR3aa: CASSSREGDNEQFF
CDR3nt: TGTGCCAGCTCATCGCGGGAGGGAGACAATGAGCAGTTCTTC

v_gene: TRBV5-4
j_gene: TRBJ1-2
d_gene: -
abundance: few
CDR3aa: CASSSPGLPDGYTF
CDR3nt: TGTGCCAGCAGCTCGCCGGGACTGCCAGATGGCTACACCTTC

v_gene: TRBV30
j_gene: TRBJ2-7
d_gene: TRBD1
abundance: once
CDR3aa: CAWTFRDSHSYEQYF
CDR3nt: TGTGCCTGGACCTTCCGGGACAGCCACTCCTACGAGCAGTACTTC

v_gene: TRBV28
j_gene: TRBJ2-7
d_gene: TRBD1
abundance: -
CDR3aa: CASSSDREGYEQYF
CDR3nt: TGTGCCAGCAGTTCCGACAGGGAAGGCTACGAGCAGTACTTC

v_gene: TRBV30
j_gene: TRBJ1-1
d_gene: -
abundance: -
CDR3aa: CAWRSKINTEAFF
CDR3nt: TGTGCCTGGAGGAGTAAGATAAACACTGAAGCTTTCTTT

v_gene: TRBV24-1
j_gene: TRBJ1-5
d_gene: -
abundance: -
CDR3aa: CATSPAMFPRRGNQPQHF
CDR3nt: TGTGCCACCAGTCCGGCGATGTTTCCGCGCCGGGGCAATCAGCCCCAGCATTTT

v_gene: TRBV18
j_gene: TRBJ2-2
d_gene: -
abundance: once
CDR3aa: CASSRAAETTGELFF
CDR3nt: TGTGCCAGCTCACGCGCCGCCGAGACAACCGGGGAGCTGTTTTTT

v_gene: TRBV28
j_gene: TRBJ1-1
d_gene: -
abundance: few
CDR3aa: CASTLQGRGTEAFF
CDR3nt: TGTGCCAGCACCCTACAGGGAAGGGGCACTGAAGCTTTCTTT